This T cell receptor (beta chain) was sequenced in a study of CD8 T cells in ankylosing spondylitis. In this sample, this clonotype turned up a few times. TCRdb called the 5' RACE reads again in MiXCR, with one record for every CDR3 protein. Altogether 200,000 to 250,000 distinct CDR3 sequences are present, 32% being singletons, with the ten largest covering roughly 4%. The sequence was collected from a male donor with ankylosing spondylitis or in good health (not recorded which). Material for sequencing was blood, either unsorted or a sorted T cell fraction (not recorded which).

The CDR3 DNA reads as TGTGCCAGCTCCCCGGACCCCCAAGAGACCCAGTACTTC. Its translation is CASSPDPQETQYF. This chain joins TRBV21-1 and TRBJ2-5. TRBV21-1 is a pseudogene. This CDR3 spans 13 amino acids.